The rows below give T cell receptor beta chains drawn from one sample of a study of blood T cell repertoires in COVID-19. The protocol was immunoSEQ multiplex PCR, while the TCRdb copy is restricted to in-frame clones and leaves out a portion. The table records fewer than 350,000 clones, about nine tenths of them present only once. The sequenced sample consisted of PBMCs or T cells enriched from blood (not recorded which). The receptors here all came from a woman aged 40 to 50 who had recovered from COVID-19. The CDR3 runs from the conserved cysteine through the conserved F or W. A D gene is named only where the DNA matches it firmly. A row's size may be missing; if present it is once, few, many or a size class.

NA NA TRBJ2-6 TRBV28 CASSSRGSGANVLTF TGTGCCAGCAGTTCCCGAGGGTCTGGGGCCAACGTCCTGACTTTC
NA NA TRBJ2-2 TRBV2 CASSLLTTGELFF TGTGCCAGCAGTTTACTTACCACCGGGGAGCTGTTTTTT
NA NA TRBJ2-7 TRBV5-1 CASRASYEQYF TGCGCCAGCAGGGCATCCTACGAGCAGTACTTC
NA NA TRBJ1-2 TRBV3-1/TRBV3-2 CASSQNDRIRYGYTF TGTGCCAGCAGCCAGAATGACAGAATCCGCTATGGCTACACCTTC
NA TRBD1 TRBJ2-3 TRBV25-1 CASSDSGTVDTQYF TGTGCCAGCAGTGACTCCGGGACAGTAGATACGCAGTATTTT
once TRBD1 TRBJ2-3 TRBV9 CASNPGAGGTDTQYF TGTGCCAGCAACCCAGGGGCAGGGGGAACAGATACGCAGTATTTT
NA TRBD2 TRBJ2-1 TRBV24-1 CATSAQTSGSSDEQFF TGTGCCACCAGTGCCCAGACTAGCGGGAGCAGTGATGAGCAGTTCTTC
NA NA TRBJ2-3 TRBV5-6 CASSFPGTSTDTQYF TGTGCCAGCAGCTTTCCCGGGACTAGCACAGATACGCAGTATTTT
NA TRBD2 TRBJ2-1 TRBV3-1/TRBV3-2 CASSRYPSGPYNEQFF TGTGCCAGCAGCCGGTACCCTAGCGGGCCCTACAATGAGCAGTTCTTC
NA NA TRBJ1-1 TRBV3-1/TRBV3-2 CASSDAGTLNTEAFF TGTGCCAGCAGCGACGCCGGGACACTGAACACTGAAGCTTTCTTT
NA TRBD2 TRBJ2-7 TRBV5-1 CASSFGTSLFTYEQYF TGCGCCAGCAGCTTTGGGACTAGCCTTTTTACCTACGAGCAGTACTTC
NA NA TRBJ1-1 TRBV18 CASSRTASSSGNTEAFF TGTGCCAGCTCACGGACAGCCTCCTCTTCGGGGAACACTGAAGCTTTCTTT
once NA TRBJ1-2 TRBV5-4 CASSLGLETRKAGYTF TGTGCCAGCAGCTTGGGTCTCGAGACAAGGAAGGCTGGCTACACCTTC
once NA TRBJ2-2 TRBV5-1 CASSLFTDTGELFF TGCGCCAGCAGCTTGTTTACAGACACCGGGGAGCTGTTTTTT
NA TRBD1 TRBJ1-5 TRBV6-1 CASSEDRGRDQPQHF TGTGCCAGCAGTGAAGACAGGGGCCGGGATCAGCCCCAGCATTTT
NA NA TRBJ1-2 TRBV5-1 CASSLRIAEDDYGYTF TGCGCCAGCAGCCTGCGTATCGCGGAAGACGACTATGGCTACACCTTC
NA NA TRBJ1-2 TRBV28 CASSPGDGYPGYTF TGTGCCAGCAGTCCCGGAGACGGATACCCTGGCTACACCTTC
NA TRBD2 TRBJ2-7 TRBV10-3 CAISEIAGGVSYEQYF TGTGCCATCAGTGAAATAGCGGGAGGGGTATCTTACGAGCAGTACTTC
NA NA TRBJ1-1 TRBV2 CASSEQRTENTEAFF TGTGCCAGCAGTGAACAAAGGACAGAGAACACTGAAGCTTTCTTT
NA TRBD1 TRBJ1-2 TRBV5-4 CASSAGQGIYGYTF TGTGCCAGCAGCGCGGGACAGGGGATCTATGGCTACACCTTC
NA NA TRBJ2-2 TRBV6-5 CASSYDRWNTGELFF TGTGCCAGCAGTTACGACAGGTGGAACACCGGGGAGCTGTTTTTT
once TRBD1 TRBJ1-1 TRBV5-1 CASSSGQGFTEAFF TGCGCCAGCAGCTCGGGACAGGGTTTCACTGAAGCTTTCTTT
NA NA TRBJ1-4 TRBV9 CASSVGQENEKLFF TGTGCCAGCAGCGTAGGCCAGGAAAATGAAAAACTGTTTTTT
NA TRBD1 TRBJ1-1 TRBV30 CASYRGVSTEAFF TGTGCCTCCTACAGGGGTGTTAGCACTGAAGCTTTCTTT
NA TRBD1 TRBJ2-2 TRBV6-6 CASSPNRDRANTGELFF TGTGCCAGCAGTCCAAACCGGGACAGAGCGAACACCGGGGAGCTGTTTTTT
NA NA TRBJ1-5 TRBV4-2 CASSQEWLRGGQPQHF TGTGCCAGCAGCCAAGAATGGTTAAGGGGCGGTCAGCCCCAGCATTTT
NA NA TRBJ1-4 TRBV9 CASSVAQGREKLFF TGTGCCAGCAGCGTAGCTCAGGGTCGGGAAAAACTGTTTTTT
NA TRBD1 TRBJ1-2 TRBV28 CASSSGQGNTF TGTGCCAGCAGTTCGGGACAGGGGAACACCTTC
NA NA TRBJ1-4 TRBV5-1 CASSLEWANEKLFF TGCGCCAGCAGCTTGGAATGGGCCAATGAAAAACTGTTTTTT
NA TRBD2 TRBJ2-7 TRBV7-9 CASSLAREALSYEQYF TGTGCCAGCAGCTTAGCGCGGGAGGCCCTTTCCTACGAGCAGTACTTC
NA NA TRBJ1-5 TRBV7-6 CASSLVTGDQPQHF TGTGCCAGCAGCTTAGTTACAGGCGATCAGCCCCAGCATTTT
NA NA TRBJ2-2 TRBV27 CASSPRVSNTGELFF TGTGCCAGCAGTCCGAGGGTTTCGAACACCGGGGAGCTGTTTTTT
few TRBD2 TRBJ2-7 TRBV4-1 CASSLRTSSYEQYF TGCGCCAGCAGCCTACGGACTAGCTCCTACGAGCAGTACTTC
NA TRBD1 TRBJ1-1 TRBV5-1 CASSGRDSYTEAFF TGCGCCAGCAGCGGCCGGGACAGCTACACTGAAGCTTTCTTT
NA NA TRBJ2-3 TRBV11-2 CASSLEGLSQYF TGTGCCAGCAGCTTAGAGGGACTTTCGCAGTATTTT
NA NA TRBJ1-1 TRBV24-1 CATKGGDWNTEAFF TGTGCCACCAAGGGCGGGGACTGGAACACTGAAGCTTTCTTT
NA TRBD1 TRBJ1-3 TRBV30 CAWSVGQGYTIYF TGTGCCTGGAGTGTGGGACAGGGTTACACCATATATTTT
NA NA TRBJ2-7 TRBV5-4 CASSLIGSPYEQYF TGTGCCAGCAGCTTGATCGGGAGTCCTTACGAGCAGTACTTC
few TRBD2 TRBJ2-1 TRBV7-7 CASSLALAGYNEQFF TGTGCTAGCAGCTTAGCACTAGCGGGGTACAATGAGCAGTTCTTC
NA TRBD1 TRBJ1-2 TRBV29-1 CSVEEVRTGGYTF TGCAGCGTTGAAGAAGTCAGGACAGGTGGCTACACCTTC
once TRBD1 TRBJ2-1 TRBV5-1 CASSLGSRDRAPSSYNEQFF TGCGCCAGCAGCTTGGGGTCCCGGGACAGGGCCCCTAGCTCCTACAATGAGCAGTTCTTC
once NA TRBJ1-2 TRBV5-4 CASSLSGLYGYTF TGTGCCAGCAGCTTGTCAGGTCTCTACGGCTACACCTTC
NA TRBD2 TRBJ2-3 TRBV20-1 CSASYGGAVDTQYF TGCAGTGCTAGTTACGGGGGGGCCGTGGATACGCAGTATTTT
NA TRBD1 TRBJ1-1 TRBV30 CAWSVSDRENTEAFF TGTGCCTGGAGTGTTTCGGACAGGGAGAACACTGAAGCTTTCTTT
NA TRBD2 TRBJ2-3 TRBV29-1 CSVRMLAAPPDTQYF TGCAGCGTTAGGATGCTAGCGGCTCCCCCGGATACGCAGTATTTT
NA NA TRBJ1-1 TRBV2 CASSNYLMGNTEAFF TGTGCCAGCAGTAACTATTTAATGGGGAACACTGAAGCTTTCTTT